This T cell receptor (beta chain) was sequenced for a study of blood T cell repertoires in COVID-19 (dated by TCRdb to 2018 to 2020). Study-level background: The collaborator samples originated in the United States, Italy and Spain and spanned the acute and convalescent phases of COVID-19. Sample metadata almost always included a de-identified subject ID, COVID-19 status, age in years and sex. Samples came from the ongoing ImmuneRACE study (first 160 participants) plus 1,254 subjects from 6 global collaborators. Where available, HLA class I and class II types were obtained from metadata supplied by the sample provider rather than from assay-based typing. The material from the prospective study consisted of cDNA or gDNA derived from T cells, B-cell-depleted T cells, or PBMCs. The dataset comprised deeply sampled blood TCRbeta repertoires from subjects exposed to, actively infected with, or recovered from COVID-19. A freely available public database, intended as a resource for researchers studying the immune response to SARS-CoV-2, is where the repertoires were released. What the study reported, not specific to this receptor: How much clinical and demographic metadata was included differed by source and by participant, and the metadata was provided uncurated.

Each collaborating institution followed its own protocols to collect whole blood in K2EDTA tubes. Collaborator samples were shipped for TCRbeta analysis as frozen whole blood, isolated PBMCs, or DNA extracted from either sample type. Comment on this clone: This clone's antigen is unknown. Base qualities are not at hand, and no much larger clone is one base apart.

The CDR3, cysteine through phenylalanine, is 15 amino acids long. The kept DNA is CDR3 alone, 45 bases in frame from the first base. Per the germline V gene, MNHEY is the CDR1 and SVGEGT is the CDR2. The V and J ends are trimmed by 2 bases and 7 bases, leaving 12 bases between them. TCRbeta CDR3 regions were amplified from genomic DNA by means of the immunoSEQ Assay, a bias-controlled multiplex PCR. The authors' pipeline ran thus. Nucleated cell counts per sample were estimated from amplification of reference gene primers within the assay. To quantify the absolute abundance of each unique TCRbeta CDR3 rearrangement, sequence reads were collapsed and filtered. For each sample, productive Simpson clonality was calculated as the square root of Simpson's diversity index over productive rearrangements. TCRdb took over this immuneACCESS table, retaining in-frame rearrangements with V and J assigned. Such tables are incomplete; in checked studies, under half of the missing clones stem from an unresolved V gene, and the remainder is unexplained. V, J and clone size reflect that table, while D and trimming were determined from the DNA. This sample lists 95,000 to 150,000 clones; 65% to 85% were detected once. The ten largest make up 4% to 5% of the sample.

Sequenced: peripheral blood. The clonotype comes from a woman in her 70s with acute or convalescent COVID-19. The receptor chain draws on TRBV6-2 or TRBV6-3 and TRBJ1-6; the D gene remains uncertain. The CDR3 here reads CASSYTGSENSPLHF. The sequence in DNA is TGTGCCAGCAGTTACACGGGGAGCGAAAATTCACCCCTCCACTTT.